This is a list of T cell receptor beta chains from one sample in a study of CD8 T cells in Susac syndrome. TCRdb reprocessed the immunoSEQ multiplex PCR reads via MiXCR and lists one record per CDR3 protein. The sample holds fewer than 90,000 distinct CDR3 sequences, roughly 92% seen once. Sequenced sample: CD8+ T cells from PBMCs. These receptors all stem from a human donor with Susac syndrome. CDR3s include the opening cysteine and the closing phenylalanine or tryptophan. D genes are given only for firm matches. Not all rows give a size; the values are once, few, many and, for expanded clones, a class.

j_call | clone_size | d_call | v_call | cdr3_aa | cdr3_nt
TRBJ1-1 | - | - | TRBV7-9 | CASSFEQSETEAFF | TGTGCCAGCAGCTTCGAACAGAGCGAGACTGAAGCTTTCTTT
TRBJ2-3 | - | TRBD2 | TRBV7-6 | CASSSRSGTTDTQYF | TGTGCCAGCAGCTCCCGGAGCGGGACCACAGATACGCAGTATTTT
TRBJ1-2 | - | - | TRBV12-5 | CASGLVGRDGYTF | TGTGCTAGTGGTTTGGTGGGGAGAGATGGCTACACCTTC
TRBJ2-7 | - | TRBD1 | TRBV7-9 | CASSGTGHNYEQYF | TGTGCCAGCAGCGGGACAGGACACAACTACGAGCAGTACTTC
TRBJ2-5 | - | TRBD1 | TRBV29-1 | CSVRGLQETQYF | TGCAGCGTTAGGGGGCTCCAAGAGACCCAGTACTTC
TRBJ2-5 | - | TRBD1 | TRBV28 | CASSFGRDSQETQYF | TGTGCCAGCAGTTTTGGCCGGGACAGCCAAGAGACCCAGTACTTC
TRBJ2-7 | - | - | TRBV6-1 | CATSKGTGRSYEQYF | TGTGCCACCTCCAAGGGCACAGGGCGGTCCTACGAGCAGTACTTC
TRBJ2-1 | - | - | TRBV5-1 | CASSLAAVNEQFF | TGCGCCAGCAGCTTGGCGGCTGTCAATGAGCAGTTCTTC
TRBJ2-1 | - | - | TRBV28 | CASSSRGLISYNEQFF | TGTGCCAGCAGTTCCCGGGGGCTCATTTCCTACAATGAGCAGTTCTTC
TRBJ1-2 | - | - | TRBV29-1 | CSVPISVSDYGYTF | TGCAGCGTTCCCATCAGCGTGTCGGACTATGGCTACACCTTC
TRBJ2-7 | - | - | TRBV19 | CASSTKPRTKLEVYEQYF | TGTGCCAGTAGTACCAAGCCCCGGACGAAACTAGAAGTCTACGAGCAGTACTTC
TRBJ2-1 | few | - | TRBV6-5 | CASRDRSYNEQFF | TGTGCCAGCAGGGACCGATCCTACAATGAGCAGTTCTTC
TRBJ2-5 | - | TRBD2 | TRBV15 | CAASRDQLAGEETQYF | TGTGCCGCCAGCAGAGATCAACTAGCGGGGGAAGAGACCCAGTACTTC
TRBJ2-5 | once | - | TRBV14 | CASSHSETQYF | TGTGCCAGCAGCCATTCGGAGACCCAGTACTTC
TRBJ2-5 | - | TRBD2 | TRBV5-1 | CASSFISGGYQETQYF | TGCGCCAGCAGCTTCATAAGCGGGGGGTACCAAGAGACCCAGTACTTC
TRBJ2-2 | once | TRBD1 | TRBV3-1 | CASSPFLLGTADPGELFF | TGTGCCAGCAGCCCGTTCCTTCTCGGGACAGCCGACCCCGGGGAGCTGTTTTTT
TRBJ2-2 | - | TRBD2 | TRBV9 | CASRRLAGGPGELFF | TGTGCCAGCAGGAGACTAGCGGGAGGTCCCGGGGAGCTGTTTTTT
TRBJ1-1 | - | - | TRBV15 | CATSRVGVVTEAFF | TGTGCCACCAGCAGAGTGGGGGTTGTCACTGAAGCTTTCTTT
TRBJ2-5 | - | - | TRBV15 | CATSRVGLGANQETQYF | TGTGCCACCAGCAGAGTGGGTCTAGGAGCGAACCAAGAGACCCAGTACTTC
TRBJ1-2 | - | TRBD1 | TRBV6-2/TRBV6-3 | CASRSTGAAYGYTF | TGTGCCAGCAGATCGACAGGGGCGGCCTATGGCTACACCTTC
TRBJ1-1 | - | - | TRBV5-6 | CASSLRSWRRNTEAFF | TGTGCCAGCAGCCTACGGTCCTGGCGGCGAAACACTGAAGCTTTCTTT
TRBJ2-7 | once | - | TRBV5-8 | CASSALGFSYEQYF | TGTGCCAGCAGCGCCCTTGGGTTCTCCTACGAGCAGTACTTC
TRBJ1-1 | - | TRBD1 | TRBV19 | CASSPDRANTEAFF | TGTGCCAGTAGTCCGGACAGGGCGAACACTGAAGCTTTCTTT
TRBJ2-1 | once | TRBD2 | TRBV7-9 | CASSLPRTSGIEQFF | TGTGCCAGCAGCTTGCCCAGGACTAGCGGTATCGAGCAGTTCTTC
TRBJ1-1 | - | - | TRBV2 | CASRSRTAGAFF | TGTGCCAGCAGAAGCAGGACTGCCGGGGCTTTCTTT
TRBJ1-1 | - | - | TRBV27 | CASSADSSTEAFF | TGTGCCAGCAGTGCCGACTCAAGCACTGAAGCTTTCTTT
TRBJ1-3 | - | - | TRBV14 | CASSQDTVAGNTIYF | TGTGCCAGCAGCCAAGATACGGTGGCTGGAAACACCATATATTTT
TRBJ2-5 | once | - | TRBV30 | CAWSPQETQYF | TGTGCCTGGAGTCCACAAGAGACCCAGTACTTC
TRBJ2-1 | - | TRBD2 | TRBV20-1 | CSAGRTLAGVSNEQFF | TGCAGTGCTGGGCGGACCTTAGCGGGAGTCAGCAATGAGCAGTTCTTC
TRBJ2-7 | - | - | TRBV27 | CASSLRGSGTYEQYF | TGTGCCAGCAGTTTACGGGGGTCCGGGACCTACGAGCAGTACTTC
TRBJ2-1 | once | - | TRBV18 | CASSPIRNEQFF | TGTGCCAGCTCACCAATTCGCAATGAGCAGTTCTTC
TRBJ2-1 | - | - | TRBV6-6 | CASSSGDEDNEQFF | TGTGCCAGCAGTTCCGGGGACGAGGACAATGAGCAGTTCTTC
TRBJ1-4 | - | TRBD1 | TRBV27 | CASSPRGRSEKLFF | TGTGCCAGCTCCCCCAGGGGGCGAAGTGAAAAACTGTTTTTT
TRBJ1-1 | - | - | TRBV18 | CASSPWTENTEAFF | TGTGCCAGCTCACCATGGACAGAGAACACTGAAGCTTTCTTT
TRBJ1-1 | once | - | TRBV24-1 | CATSAGANTEAFF | TGTGCCACCAGTGCTGGAGCGAACACTGAAGCTTTCTTT
TRBJ2-7 | - | - | TRBV12-3/TRBV12-4 | CASSSLVGGDYEQYF | TGTGCCAGCAGTTCCCTCGTAGGGGGGGACTACGAGCAGTACTTC
TRBJ1-5 | - | - | TRBV5-6 | CASSLGGVQPQHF | TGTGCCAGCAGCTTGGGGGGCGTTCAGCCCCAGCATTTT
TRBJ2-1 | - | TRBD1 | TRBV2 | CASSEGQGFYNEQFF | TGTGCCAGCAGTGAGGGACAGGGCTTTTACAATGAGCAGTTCTTC
TRBJ2-1 | - | - | TRBV5-4 | CASSRDHNEQFF | TGTGCCAGCAGCCGGGACCACAATGAGCAGTTCTTC
TRBJ1-2 | - | - | TRBV4-2 | CASSQDQAAYGYTF | TGTGCCAGCAGCCAAGATCAGGCCGCCTATGGCTACACCTTC
TRBJ2-5 | - | - | TRBV24-1 | CATNDGETQYF | TGTGCCACCAACGACGGGGAGACCCAGTACTTC
TRBJ2-7 | - | TRBD2 | TRBV4-1 | CASSQDFSGARGEQYF | TGCGCCAGCAGCCAAGATTTTAGCGGGGCTCGGGGAGAGCAGTACTTC